This TCR beta chain was recovered during a study of shared T cell receptors in the human thymus. Measured with immunoSEQ multiplex PCR; TCRdb has only the in-frame clones, and not every one. Of some 700,000 clones listed, roughly 90% are singletons. This clone was counted once. The CDR3 is 16 residues long. The V and J ends lost 1 base and 2 bases, in that order; junction bases with no gene match: 5. Looked up from germline, CDR1 is MNHNS and CDR2 is SASEGT. The data were also submitted as part of a second study, on human thymus T cells. That source adds: Donors consisted of healthy Finnish infants (having corrective surgery for congenital heart defects). Resections removed during corrective heart surgery provided the thymus tissue used. Related reports documented highly overlapping thymic repertoires among unrelated individuals.

Sequencing used thymocytes. This clonotype was sampled from a boy younger than two with a congenital heart defect. The genes are TRBV6-1 and TRBJ2-3, with TRBD2 identical over 8 bases. The CDR3 here is CASSEGQRESTDTQYF. The CDR3, as DNA: TGTGCCAGCAGTGAAGGCCAGCGGGAGTCCACAGATACGCAGTATTTT.